One sample yielded the 4 T cell receptor beta chains listed below, sequenced in a study of T cells after yellow fever vaccination. TCRdb independently ran MiXCR on the 5' RACE reads; one entry per CDR3 protein. Of over 250,000 distinct CDR3 sequences in the sample, about 4% were seen once. This specimen consisted of PBMCs, obtained 5 days after the yellow fever booster vaccination. Receptors originate from a man aged 18 to 35 who received the YFV17D yellow fever vaccine.

The genes are TRBV4-3 and TRBJ1-1; D is ambiguous. The V end lost 0 bases, the J end lost 2 bases, and 10 bases lay between the germline ends. The V gene's germline CDR1 is LGHNA and CDR2 YSLEER. The CDR3 totals 15 residues. The CDR3 is CASSQEITPNTEAFF. In DNA, the CDR3 is TGCGCCAGCAGCCAAGAGATAACACCTAACACTGAAGCTTTCTTT.

This clonotype was seen more than once but under ten times. The rearrangement uses TRBV6-5 and TRBJ1-5; 10 bases match TRBD1. CDR1 and CDR2 (germline): MNHEY, SVGAGI. V dropped 5 bases and J dropped 3; count of bases not matched to a gene: 7. The CDR3 extends over 16 amino acids. CDR3 residues: CASSRRQGAVNQPQHF. DNA for the CDR3: TGTGCCAGCAGTCGTAGACAGGGGGCGGTCAATCAGCCCCAGCATTTT.

This clonotype showed up many times. V usage is TRBV4-2 and J usage is TRBJ2-3; no clear D gene. The CDR3 covers 16 residues. The germline V and J ends were trimmed by 3 bases and 9 bases, with 22 bases remaining between them. In germline, CDR1 is LGHNA, CDR2 YNFKEQ. The CDR3 spells CASSHPSPPLLRTQYF. DNA of the CDR3: TGTGCCAGCAGCCACCCCTCCCCCCCTCTACTGAGGACGCAGTATTTT.

This clonotype came up a few times. The rearrangement uses TRBV4-2 and TRBJ1-1; D remains ambiguous. CDR1 LGHNA and CDR2 YNFKEQ come from the germline V gene. Trimming took 0 bases from V and 7 from J, leaving 12 bases between them. The CDR3 covers 14 residues. CDR3: CASSQDRSELEAFF. The CDR3 DNA sequence: TGTGCCAGCAGCCAAGATAGGTCAGAGCTTGAAGCTTTCTTT.